This T cell receptor (beta chain) was documented in a study of blood T cell repertoires in COVID-19. Study summary: Samples taken during acute and convalescent COVID-19 were collected in the United States, Italy and Spain. T cells, B-cell-depleted T cells, or PBMCs provided the cDNA or gDNA that served as material.

With 8 bases clipped from V and 4 bases from J, the junction kept 8 bases outside the gene matches. The CDR3 runs 13 residues. Per the germline V gene, CDR1 is MNHEY and CDR2 is SVGAGI. Authors' analysis steps: Estimated nucleated cell counts came from reference gene primer amplification. Method: immunoSEQ multiplex PCR; TCRdb's copy keeps in-frame clones and lacks some. The V and J calls and the clone size are those of that table, but D and trimming were determined from the DNA. The data show approximately 150,000 clones, roughly 80% seen once. The chain has TRBV6-5 and TRBJ2-7; 7 nucleotides line up with TRBD2. Sequenced material: peripheral blood. The sequence was collected from a man between 65 and 85 years old who had recovered from COVID-19. Here the CDR3 reads CASSRPGGYEQYF. CDR3 DNA: TGTGCCAGCTCCCGTCCCGGGGGGTACGAGCAGTACTTC.